This entry concerns a single TCR beta chain. Its antigen is currently unknown. Deletions cut 1 base from V and 1 base from J, with 13 bases between. The CDR3 is 16 amino acids. In germline, CDR1 is SGHNT, CDR2 YENEEA. Assay used: immunoSEQ multiplex PCR; TCRdb lists only in-frame clones, some missing. The table lists 50,000 to 70,000 clones, around 84% of them singletons. The record originates from a study of a mutant IDH1 vaccine in newly diagnosed glioma. Study information: Previous treatment comprised radiotherapy, temozolomide, or both, mostly both.

The time point was: week 35, safety follow-up. With topical imiquimod, each dose of the vaccine consisted of 300 ug of mutant IDH1 20-mer peptide. The J gene is TRBJ1-1, the V gene TRBV11-3, with D possibly TRBD1 on 5 matching bases. This TCR was sampled from a man aged 30 to 45 with glioma. Source: PBMCs, taken from a glioma patient whose treatment included an IDH1 peptide vaccine. CDR3 sequence reads: CASSLGVWGKNTEAFF. CDR3 nucleotides: TGTGCCAGCAGCTTAGGCGTTTGGGGGAAGAACACTGAAGCTTTCTTT.